This T cell receptor beta chain stems from a study of Graves' ophthalmopathy and Graves' hyperthyroidism (dated by TCRdb to the late 2010s). In terms of the full investigation: Peripheral blood was collected at initial diagnosis, before any treatment. TCR beta repertoire signatures were used to distinguish Graves' ophthalmopathy from Graves' hyperthyroidism and to predict progression to ophthalmopathy. An independent validation cohort was composed of some 19 hyperthyroidism patients and around 16 patients who later progressed from hyperthyroidism to ophthalmopathy. Following sample collection, hyperthyroidism patients were given methimazole at a starting dose of 30 mg daily, and ophthalmopathy patients were given high-dose intravenous methylprednisolone. In total, 135 blood samples were TCR-sequenced: 43 ophthalmopathy, roughly 77 hyperthyroidism and approximately 17 hyperthyroidism-to-ophthalmopathy patients. To explore V-J signatures that separate ophthalmopathy from hyperthyroidism, a discovery set of approximately 100 patients was enrolled, consisting of under 50 with ophthalmopathy and 57 with stable hyperthyroidism. In a handful of hyperthyroidism patients, the T-cell repertoire of thyroid tissue was compared with the T-cell repertoire of blood. General study outcomes and caveats: Most expanded thyroid clonotypes with a frequency above 0.001 also appeared in blood, which suggests that blood repertoires may reflect the immune response in the thyroid. In cross-validation, the 13-signature model distinguished ophthalmopathy from stable hyperthyroidism with 85% to 90% sensitivity and roughly 81% specificity, and in the test set the corresponding values were about 80% and 75%. Sample size was not statistically predetermined, and group allocation was not concealed from the investigators. In validation, the model predicted ophthalmopathy progression with more than 70% sensitivity and 72% to 80% specificity; roughly 12 predicted patients were CT-confirmed with GO in a median of approximately 6.5 months.

For repertoire sequencing, TCR beta CDR3 regions were amplified from RNA transcripts. The first round was an RT-PCR using HTBI primers with the Qiagen OneStep RT-PCR kit, and this first round was followed by a second-round multiplex PCR, then size selection and purification. Libraries were sequenced paired-end with 100 bp reads on an Illumina HiSeq2000. As for the original processing: SOAPnuke was used for read processing, and reads with adapters, uncalled bases, a mean Phred below 15, or no exact constant-primer or identifier match were discarded. High-quality paired reads were merged with COPE v1.2.5. Each unique nucleotide sequence was treated as a clonotype, and MiTCR v1.1 was used to align the clonotypes to the IMGT TRB V, D and J references. Analysis was restricted to V-J combinations with a frequency above 0.0001, which covered over 98% of repertoires. For each V-J combination, a TCR clonal expansion and chaos score was defined as the ratio of F50 clonal expansion to chaos observed in the TCRdist matrix. Welch's t-statistics and random forest were used to reduce the features to approximately 13 V-J combinations, which were then used as input to a naive Bayes classifier. Thyroid-blood repertoire similarity was quantified with the Morisita-Horn index. TCRdb applied fastp at Q25 and MiXCR to the public reads, then kept only in-frame beta chains. Rows are unified per CDR3 protein, each entry keeping the most common DNA and genes. What appears here as the V and J calls and clone size reflects TCRdb's work, not the paper's. The sample records 740,000 or so distinct CDR3 sequences, 35% to 50% of which are singletons. In total, the top ten clones hold about 40% of the sample.

Ophthalmopathy patients had moderately to severely active disease, Clinical Activity Score of at least 3, NOSPECS grade of at least 4, and disease duration under 3 months. Patients with other autoimmune diseases, uncontrolled infections, pregnancy or lactation were excluded from the study. Clinical symptoms, serum thyroxine, TRAb, thyroid ultrasound and orbital computed tomography were used for diagnosis. Ficoll-Paque density gradient centrifugation was used to isolate PBMCs from approximately 11 ml of fresh peripheral blood. Total RNA was extracted using Trizol reagent, and RNA quality was checked on an Agilent 2100 Bioanalyzer. V is shortened by 6 bases, J by 4 bases, and the region joining them spans 24 bases. The CDR3 goes from the cysteine to the phenylalanine over 17 residues. Just the 51-base CDR3 DNA is kept, in frame starting at base 1. CDR1 and CDR2 were assigned from the germline V gene as LGHNT and FRNRAP.

This clonotype was detected a few times. Its antigen is currently not known. The record has no base qualities; no much larger clone is one base away. The sequence was collected from an adult man with Graves' ophthalmopathy. The material sequenced was peripheral blood. The chain joins TRBV12-5 to TRBJ1-2; the D gene is possibly TRBD1, with 5 bases matching. The CDR3 here reads CASGLGGGGGSVYGYTF. The nucleotide sequence reads as follows: TGTGCTAGTGGGCTGGGGGGGGGAGGTGGTTCTGTCTATGGCTACACCTTC.